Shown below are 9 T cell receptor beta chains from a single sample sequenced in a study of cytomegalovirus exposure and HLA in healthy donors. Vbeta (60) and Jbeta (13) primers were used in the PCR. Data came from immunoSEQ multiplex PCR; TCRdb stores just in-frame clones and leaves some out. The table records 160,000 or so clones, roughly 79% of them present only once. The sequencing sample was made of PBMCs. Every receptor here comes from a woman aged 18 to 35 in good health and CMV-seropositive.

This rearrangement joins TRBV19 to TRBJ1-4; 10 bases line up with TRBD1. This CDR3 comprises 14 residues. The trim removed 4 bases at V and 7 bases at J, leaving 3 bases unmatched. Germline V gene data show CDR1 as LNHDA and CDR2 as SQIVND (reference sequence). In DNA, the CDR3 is TGTGCCAGTAGTACGACAGGGGGCCTTGAAAAACTGTTTTTT. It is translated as CASSTTGGLEKLFF. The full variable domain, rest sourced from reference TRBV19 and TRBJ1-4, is DGGITQSPKYLFRKEGQNVTLSCEQNLNHDAMYWYRQDPGQGLRLIYYSQIVNDFQKGDIAEGYSVSREKKESFPLTVTSAQKNPTAFYLCASSTTGGLEKLFFGSGTQLSVL.

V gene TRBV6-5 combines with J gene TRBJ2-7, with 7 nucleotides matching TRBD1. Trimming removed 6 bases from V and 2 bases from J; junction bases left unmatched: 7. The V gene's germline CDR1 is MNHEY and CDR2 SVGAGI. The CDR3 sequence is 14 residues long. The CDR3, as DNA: TGTGCCAGCAGCCTCGGGACAGCTACCTACGAGCAGTACTTC. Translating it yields CASSLGTATYEQYF.

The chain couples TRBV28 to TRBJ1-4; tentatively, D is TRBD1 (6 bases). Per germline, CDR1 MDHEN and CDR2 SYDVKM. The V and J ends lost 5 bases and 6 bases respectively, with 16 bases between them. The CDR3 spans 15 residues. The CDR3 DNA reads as TGTGCCAGCAGTACTATAAATACAGGGTATGAAAAACTGTTTTTT. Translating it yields CASSTINTGYEKLFF.

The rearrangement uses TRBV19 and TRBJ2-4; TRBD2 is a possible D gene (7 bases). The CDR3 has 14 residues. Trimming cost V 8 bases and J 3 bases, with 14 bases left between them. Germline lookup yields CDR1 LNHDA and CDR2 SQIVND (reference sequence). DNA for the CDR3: TGTGCCAGTCAAAGTAGGGGGGGCAAAAACATTCAGTACTTC. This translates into CASQSRGGKNIQYF.

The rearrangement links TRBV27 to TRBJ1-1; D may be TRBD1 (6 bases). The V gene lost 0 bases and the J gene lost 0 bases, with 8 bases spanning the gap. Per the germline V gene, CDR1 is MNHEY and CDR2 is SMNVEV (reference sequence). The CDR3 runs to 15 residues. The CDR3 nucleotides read TGTGCCAGCAGTTTATCGGGGGCTCTGAACACTGAAGCTTTCTTT. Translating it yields CASSLSGALNTEAFF.

The CDR3 DNA reads as TGTGCCAGCAGCTTTTACAGGGCTAGTGGGAGGAACACTGAAGCTTTCTTT. Its protein is CASSFYRASGRNTEAFF. The chain recombines TRBV7-6 with TRBJ1-1; perhaps TRBD1 as D (6 bases). Trimming stripped 3 bases from V and 1 base from J, with 18 bases between. The germline CDR1 and CDR2 sequences are SGHVS and FNYEAQ. The length of the CDR3 is 17 residues. The full variable domain, rest sourced from reference TRBV7-6 and TRBJ1-1, is GAGVSQSPRYKVTKRGQDVALRCDPISGHVSLYWYRQALGQGPEFLTYFNYEAQQDKSGLPNDRFSAERPEGSISTLTIQRTEQRDSAMYRCASSFYRASGRNTEAFFGQGTRLTVV.

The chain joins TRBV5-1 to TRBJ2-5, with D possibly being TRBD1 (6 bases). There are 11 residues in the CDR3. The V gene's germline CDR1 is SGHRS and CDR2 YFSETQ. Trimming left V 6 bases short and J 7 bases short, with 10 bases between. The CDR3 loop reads CASMVRGTQYF. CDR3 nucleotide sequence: TGCGCCAGCATGGTCAGGGGGACCCAGTACTTC.

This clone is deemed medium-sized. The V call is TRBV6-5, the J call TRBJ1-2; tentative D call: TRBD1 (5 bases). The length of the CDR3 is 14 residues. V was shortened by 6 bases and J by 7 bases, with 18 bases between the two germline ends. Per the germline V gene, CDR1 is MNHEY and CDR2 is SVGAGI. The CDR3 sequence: CASRPGGGGVGYTF. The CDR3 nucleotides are TGTGCCAGCAGACCCGGCGGGGGTGGGGTTGGCTACACCTTC.

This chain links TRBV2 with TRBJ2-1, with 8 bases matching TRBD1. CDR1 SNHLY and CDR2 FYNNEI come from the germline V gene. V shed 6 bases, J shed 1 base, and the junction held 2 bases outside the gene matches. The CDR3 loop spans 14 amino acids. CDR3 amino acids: CASRGQESYNEQFF. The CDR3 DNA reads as TGTGCCAGCAGGGGACAGGAGTCCTACAATGAGCAGTTCTTC.